The TCR beta chain under discussion was sequenced for a study of cytomegalovirus exposure and HLA in healthy donors (dated by TCRdb to the late 2010s). Describing the broader study: An earlier analysis of roughly 500 of the donors reported around 280 Gb of sequence data and around 120 million unique TCR beta sequences obtained from some 170 million T cells. In addition to the first cohort of 666 subjects, a separate validation cohort of 120 different subjects was used. The study aimed to test whether cataloging public T cell receptors could reveal signatures of past pathogen exposure. The T cell repertoires of 666 subjects were profiled by immunosequencing and related to cytomegalovirus serostatus. Among 300 to 500 genotyped donors of the cohort, an average of about 240,000 unique TCR beta nucleotide sequences was sequenced per donor, of which 15% to 20% were non-productive. Of the 300 to 500 genotyped donors, 81% were placed in the genetic ancestry cluster associated with self-reported Caucasian donors. All discovery cohort repertoires had been generated on a single sequencing platform. An earlier analysis of about 620 of the donors applied high-throughput TCR beta sequencing to assess whether each TCR beta V gene segment acted as functional or pseudogenic. Roughly five DR-DQ haplotypes were handled as single units for association and clustering, since linkage in the cohort was strong. About 280 gigabases of sequencing data and tens of millions of unique TCR sequences made up an early release that covered under 750 HLA-typed donors. A later genetic analysis used genome-wide SNP genotypes for 398 of the 666 donors, treating that subset as a discovery cohort. High-throughput TCR immunosequencing, statistical association of individual TCRs with disease status, and machine learning were combined to predict cytomegalovirus infection status. The later analysis used no new phenotypic data to find candidate immune exposures, relying instead on TCR beta sequences and their occurrence across donors. HLA typing covered class I and class II loci at four-digit resolution. Typing coverage differed by locus: A, B, C, DRB1 and DQB1 were typed in about 620-630 donors, DQA1 in about 500, DPA1 in roughly 590, and DPB1 in roughly 450. To study patterns of TCR occurrence, a later analysis re-analyzed previously published TCR beta repertoires from hundreds of donors and added high-resolution HLA genotyping. Alongside the repertoire data, information on donor age, sex, ethnicity and CMV serostatus was compiled. Findings and caveats that apply to the study as a whole: According to a later analysis, TCR association rates differed among HLA loci, with DRB1 alleles showing the most associated TCRs and HLA-C alleles showing the fewest. A group of highly shared sequence variants was considered likely to be a technical artifact of the sequencing pipeline. Because counts were too low, under 20 rarely observed V segments, including chromosome 9 orphons, were left out of the earlier analysis of 587 of the donors. In the study, roughly 160 TCR beta chains were listed as associated with cytomegalovirus. In a later genetic analysis, fewer N-insertions in productive TCRs were reported among donors in an Asian-associated ancestry cluster than the roughly 700-donor mean. An association between a missense DCLRE1C variant and V-gene and J-gene trimming of TCR beta chains was found in a later genetic analysis and replicated in an independent cohort. When HLA alleles, especially DR and DQ, strongly co-occurred, attributing TCR associations to individual alleles was difficult. Only TCR beta chains were sequenced in this cohort, and the absence of alpha or paired-chain data limited detectable features. Cytomegalovirus status was reported to be diagnosed by the classifier with high specificity and sensitivity in both the original and validation cohorts. Because some donors lacked HLA typing at each locus, the association tests relied only on the typed subset. Three of the identified cytomegalovirus-associated TCR beta chains were confirmed in vitro to be specific for cytomegalovirus antigens. According to a later analysis, most CMV-associated TCR beta chains appeared to be HLA-restricted, and the HLA associations seemed to be driven largely by CMV exposure. Correlated functional status among segregating V segments might reflect linkage disequilibrium, but an unknown experimental factor could not be ruled out. In a later analysis, more than 15,000 TCR beta sequences were associated with specific HLA alleles at a false discovery rate of 0.05. In an earlier analysis of under 600 of the donors, most TCR beta V segments were observed in productive rearrangements about 87% or about 30% of the time, broadly matching IMGT annotations. Because the 87-base-pair reads could not distinguish some IMGT-functional V segments, including TRBV6-2 and TRBV6-3, those segments were excluded. The authors suggested that the approach could potentially be extended to other disease states and immunological phenotypes. A further reported finding was that TCR beta sequences accurately predicted the HLA-A and HLA-B alleles for most subjects in the first cohort. The only immune exposure information available for the cohort was CMV serostatus. Several of the top co-occurrence clusters appeared to be linked to parvovirus B19, influenza, CMV and Epstein-Barr virus, according to a later analysis. Across donors, most TCR sequences were observed very rarely, whereas some public TCRs were present in many individuals. A later analysis found that HLA-associated TCR beta chains were more clonally expanded and had lower generation probabilities than equally common non-associated chains. The presence/absence analyses assumed that sequencing depth was roughly uniform across donors, and that assumption may not be true.

The junction carries 12 bases between V and J, which are trimmed by 4 bases and 0 bases respectively. The CDR3 starts with the cysteine, ends with the phenylalanine, and has 14 residues. This entry keeps only the CDR3 DNA: 42 bases, framed from base 1. Taken from the germline V gene, the CDR1 and CDR2 loops are SQVTM and ANQGSEA. A remark on this clone: No cognate antigen has been identified for it. Per-base quality was not reported, and no clone a single base away is much larger than it.

Libraries were prepared through the immunoSEQ multiplex PCR assay. The multiplex PCR relied on a mix of 60 forward primers for TCR Vbeta segments and 13 reverse primers for TCR Jbeta segments. The CDR3 region of rearranged TCR beta genes was amplified from genomic DNA by a multiplex PCR assay. The amplified TCR beta libraries were sequenced on the Illumina HiSeq System as 87-base-pair reads. The paper's data handling went like this. A later analysis counted tens of millions of unique TCR beta chains across the 640 or so repertoires, and around 9.9 million of these chains were shared by at least two donors. Raw reads were error-corrected and collapsed into unique sequences with a nearest-neighbor algorithm that merged closely related sequences to remove PCR and sequencing errors. Alignment of CDR3 sequences to IMGT reference sequences was used to assign V, D and J gene segments. For a sequence to be retained, at least a six-nucleotide match to both a V gene segment and a J gene segment was required. A rearrangement was called productive if the CDR3 had no stop codons and remained in frame with V and J, and every other rearrangement was called non-productive. CDR3 was defined according to IMGT convention as the region running from the second conserved V-encoded cysteine to the conserved J-encoded phenylalanine. In an earlier analysis of more than 550 of the donors, sequences lacking an unambiguous match to a single V gene segment were excluded. In an earlier analysis of some 590 of the donors, a V segment was called functional when productive rearrangements were above 56.7%, and segregating when the standard deviation between donors exceeded 5%. A statistical classification framework was built to diagnose cytomegalovirus status from the catalog of TCR beta chain sequences. In a later analysis, V and J genes were assigned by comparing TCR nucleotide sequences against IMGT/GENE-DB human TR gene sequences. A later analysis assigned CDR3 sequences and most-parsimonious VDJ recombination scenarios with the TCRdist pipeline. In a later analysis, each TCR beta chain was defined by its CDR3 amino acid sequence together with its V-gene family, and reads without a unique V-gene family were excluded. In a later analysis, around 600 highly shared, low-generation-probability nucleotide sequences were removed to address suspected cross-contamination and a sequencing artifact. For each public chain, a later analysis derived a clonal expansion index from normalized ranks of inferred template counts within each repertoire. In a later analysis, generation probabilities were computed with a VDJ recombination model fitted to out-of-frame rearrangements, and the resulting probabilities were checked against IGoR. A later analysis scored TCR-TCR, TCR-HLA and TCR-CMV co-occurrence with hypergeometric tests, applying a repertoire-size bias correction to TCR pairs. A later analysis estimated false discovery rates by permuting HLA or CMV assignments 20 times. A later analysis grouped co-occurring TCRs with DBSCAN, adding TCRdist sequence similarity when clustering within HLA-allele-positive subsets. Repertoires with fewer than 30,000 or more than 120,000 public chains were left out of co-occurrence clustering, as were five repertoires with anomalous nucleotide sharing. TCRdb limited this immuneACCESS table to in-frame rearrangements with V and J called. A share of clones is missing; checked studies link under half to unresolved V genes, and the rest is unexplained. V and J calls and clone size are given by that table; D and trimming were obtained from the DNA. The table for this sample lists about 170,000 clones; about 76% of them were counted only once. About 2% of the sample rests with the top ten.

In total, fewer than 750 healthy bone marrow donors made up the cohort. Cohort members were all nominally healthy when sampled, although unrecorded immune exposures were likely present. The donor was CMV seronegative and belonged to the group of around 350 seronegative cohort members. A peripheral blood sample was collected from each donor, and TCR beta sequencing was performed on peripheral blood mononuclear cells. Genomic DNA extraction from the blood cell samples was performed with the Qiagen DNeasy Blood Extraction Kit. Sequenced: PBMCs. The sequence joins TRBV29-1 to TRBJ1-1; the D gene identity is not certain. The TCR originated in a female donor in good health and CMV-seronegative. The encoded CDR3 is CSVGSIALNTEAFF. The sequence in DNA is TGCAGCGTTGGTTCGATAGCCCTGAACACTGAAGCTTTCTTT. The full variable domain, with segments outside the CDR3 supplied by the reference TRBV29-1 and TRBJ1-1 proteins, appears as SAVISQKPSRDICQRGTSLTIQCQVDSQVTMMFWYRQQPGQSLTLIATANQGSEATYESGFVIDKFPISRPNLTFSTLTVSNMSPEDSSIYLCSVGSIALNTEAFFGQGTRLTVV.